This T cell receptor beta chain was recorded in a study of shared clonotypes between healthy human individuals. Study-level results: The researchers took only blood, and tissue repertoires probably look different. The authors expected sequencing depth to affect clonotype sharing among donors.

This clone turned up a few times. Its cognate antigen is unknown. TCRdb's copy holds only in-frame clones and misses some; the assay was immunoSEQ multiplex PCR. This sample has 2,500,000 or so clones, with about 92% found just once. Sequenced input: naive CD4+ T cells sorted from blood. Subset denoted: CD45RA+ positively selected. This clonotype was obtained from a man between 18 and 29 years old in good health.

CDR3 loop: CASSAHSTGELFF. The CDR3 bases are TGTGCCAGCAGCGCGCACTCCACCGGGGAGCTGTTTTTT. This rearrangement joins TRBV6-5 to TRBJ2-2; D is undetermined. CDR1 MNHEY and CDR2 SVGAGI come from the germline V gene. Trimming stripped 6 bases from V and 4 bases from J, with 9 bases between. The CDR3 sequence is 13 residues long.